One sample yielded the 6 T cell receptor beta chains listed below, sequenced in a study of radiotherapy plus CTLA-4 blockade in lung cancer. Libraries were prepared by immunoSEQ multiplex PCR; TCRdb keeps only in-frame clonotypes and omits some of them. The table has 65,000 to 85,000 clones, roughly 70% seen once. The input for sequencing was peripheral blood, taken from a patient treated with radiotherapy plus ipilimumab. The receptors originated from a human donor with non-small cell lung cancer whose response to radiotherapy plus ipilimumab could not be evaluated.

This sequence joins TRBV27 and TRBJ2-3, with D possibly matching TRBD1 (6 bases). V was cut by 5 bases and J by 6 bases, with 15 bases left in between. This CDR3 comprises 14 residues. Germline CDR1 reads MNHEY; CDR2 reads SMNVEV (reference sequence). The CDR3 sequence is CASSISQGSDTQYF. CDR3 nucleotides: TGTGCCAGCAGTATCAGCCAGGGGTCCGATACGCAGTATTTT.

This rearrangement joins TRBV5-1 to TRBJ2-5; TRBD2 matches at 8 bases. After removal of 2 bases from V and 2 bases from J, the junction contained 2 bases not matched to a gene. This CDR3 has 14 residues. From germline, CDR1 is SGHRS and CDR2 YFSETQ. This chain's CDR3 is CASSFPGGQETQYF. CDR3 DNA: TGCGCCAGCAGCTTCCCGGGAGGGCAAGAGACCCAGTACTTC.

CDR3 sequence (DNA): TGCGCCAGCAGCTTGGGTCTAGCGGATGCGGATACGCAGTATTTT. Protein: CASSLGLADADTQYF. This rearrangement joins TRBV5-1 to TRBJ2-3, with 7 bases identical to TRBD2. The trim removed 0 bases at V and 6 bases at J, leaving 7 bases unmatched. The germline CDR1 and CDR2 sequences are SGHRS and YFSETQ. The CDR3 is made up of 15 amino acids.

The chain combines TRBV5-4 with TRBJ1-2; 7 bases fit TRBD1. Germline values: CDR1 SGHNT, CDR2 YYREEE (reference sequence). The CDR3 has 14 amino acids. Trimming took 1 base from V and 2 from J; bases not matched to a gene: 2. CDR3 protein: CASSLTGVNYGYTF. The CDR3 nucleotides are TGTGCCAGCAGCTTGACAGGGGTCAACTATGGCTACACCTTC.

The chain employs TRBV5-6 and TRBJ2-5; D remains ambiguous. CDR3 length equals 15 residues. Germline V gene sequence: CDR1 SGHDT, CDR2 YYEEEE. V lost 0 bases and J lost 1, with 10 bases in between. The CDR3 protein is CASSLGLSGQETQYF. The CDR3 coding sequence is TGTGCCAGCAGCTTGGGTTTGTCAGGCCAAGAGACCCAGTACTTC.

The chain combines TRBV7-8 with TRBJ2-1; 9 nucleotides align to TRBD2. The CDR3 spans 18 residues. CDR1 is SGHVS, CDR2 FQNEAQ, per germline. Trimming at V came to 5 bases and at J to 0 bases, leaving 11 bases not matched to a gene. Here the CDR3 DNA reads TGTGCCAGCAGCCCCGGTAGCGGGGGCCCGAGCTCCTACAATGAGCAGTTCTTC. This translates into CASSPGSGGPSSYNEQFF.